This TCR beta chain was observed in a study of cytomegalovirus exposure and HLA in healthy donors. Researchers ran the PCR with 60 Vbeta and 13 Jbeta primers. Here immunoSEQ multiplex PCR was the method, and the copy in TCRdb shows in-frame clones only, minus some. Seen here are approximately 100,000 clones, 55% to 75% observed once, and the top ten hold approximately 3%. The receptor was isolated from a man aged 60 to 69 in good health and CMV-seronegative. Input material: PBMCs.

The CDR3 nucleotides are TGTGCCAGCAGTGGGACAGGGGACTCAGATAGCAATCAGCCCCAGCATTTT. Protein sequence: CASSGTGDSDSNQPQHF. The chain joins TRBV2 to TRBJ1-5; 9 bases match TRBD1. Trimming at V came to 4 bases and at J to 0 bases, leaving 7 bases not matched to a gene. The CDR3 totals 17 residues. Looked up from germline, CDR1 is SNHLY and CDR2 is FYNNEI.